The TCR beta chain under discussion was sequenced for a study of blood T cell repertoires in COVID-19. Study details: Both acute and convalescent COVID-19 samples were obtained from the United States, Italy and Spain.

This clone was seen a handful of times. V lost 0 bases, J lost 0 bases, and 6 bases lay in between. CDR3 size: 15 residues. CDR1 and CDR2 from the germline V gene are SGHRS and YFSETQ. Under the authors' procedure: Nucleated cell number was recorded as an estimate derived from reference gene primer amplification. Assay used: immunoSEQ multiplex PCR; TCRdb lists only in-frame clones, some missing. V and J calls plus clone size are reproduced from that table; the DNA served to infer D and trimming. This sample has about 38,000 clones; just under 75% occur once, and the top ten carry about 10%. The sequenced sample was peripheral blood. This chain links TRBV5-1 with TRBJ2-2; D ambiguous. The sequence came from a man between 65 and 80 years old with COVID-19, enrolled during active disease. The CDR3 DNA sequence: TGCGCCAGCAGCTTGGTACTGTCGAACACCGGGGAGCTGTTTTTT. Translated: CASSLVLSNTGELFF.